The T cell receptor (beta chain) described here comes from a study of immune characterization of retroperitoneal liposarcoma. The length of the CDR3 is 13 residues. V shed 0 bases and J shed 7 bases, with 7 bases lying between them. TCRdb used MiXCR to reprocess the PCR reads, holding one entry per CDR3 protein. Of roughly 9,300 distinct CDR3 sequences in the sample, around a third were seen once. The sample consisted of tumor tissue. The TCR originated in a male donor with retroperitoneal liposarcoma. This chain joins TRBV12-3 or TRBV12-4 and TRBJ2-4; possible D gene TRBD1, 5 bases. The CDR3 reads CASSLAGLNIQYF. In DNA, the CDR3 is TGTGCCAGCAGTTTAGCGGGGCTTAACATTCAGTACTTC.